These 29 T cell receptor beta chains were sequenced from one sample in a study of blood T cell repertoires in COVID-19. Only in-frame clones appear in the TCRdb table, and some are missing; sequencing was by immunoSEQ multiplex PCR. The sample yields 90,000 to 120,000 clones, just over 70% seen once. The sample was peripheral blood. The source of these receptors is a woman aged 40 to 49 with acute or convalescent COVID-19.

The chain recombines TRBV7-2 with TRBJ2-7, with 9 positions matching TRBD1. The CDR3 extends over 14 amino acids. The V gene's germline CDR1 is SGHTA and CDR2 FQGNSA. Losses at the gene ends were 5 bases for V and 3 bases for J; bases not matched to a gene: 5. The CDR3: CASSPQTGGYEQYF. CDR3 nucleotides: TGTGCCAGCAGCCCGCAGACAGGGGGCTACGAGCAGTACTTC.

The chain employs TRBV28 and TRBJ1-5; D unresolved. The germline gives CDR1 MDHEN, CDR2 SYDVKM. This CDR3 contains 14 residues. V gave up 5 bases and J gave up 2 bases, with 10 bases separating them. The CDR3 region has the DNA TGTGCCAGCAGTCCAGTACACGGCAATCAGCCCCAGCATTTT. The encoded protein is CASSPVHGNQPQHF.

This chain joins TRBV5-5 and TRBJ2-7; TRBD2 agrees at 8 bases. The junction had 8 bases not matched to a gene; V was cut back by 4 bases and J by 5 bases. Germline CDR1 and CDR2: SGHKS and YYEKEE (reference sequence). The CDR3 contains 14 residues. The CDR3 sequence: CASSPDGGANEQYF. In DNA form, the CDR3 reads TGTGCCAGCAGCCCCGACGGGGGGGCCAACGAGCAGTACTTC.

The V gene is TRBV6-4, the J gene TRBJ1-6; D gene unclear. Trimming took off 0 bases at V and 6 bases at J, with 12 bases between the two ends. Germline V CDR1 and CDR2: MRHNA, SNTAGT. CDR3 length equals 16 residues. The CDR3 loop is CASSDSPGLGNSPLHF. DNA for the CDR3: TGTGCCAGCAGTGACTCACCCGGGTTGGGTAATTCACCCCTCCACTTT.

The genes are TRBV19 and TRBJ1-5, with TRBD1 as a possible D gene (6 bases). V lost 4 bases and J lost 1, with 11 bases in between. This CDR3 contains 15 residues. CDR1 is LNHDA and CDR2 is SQIVND in the germline V gene (reference sequence). The CDR3 coding sequence is TGTGCCAGTAGTACCACAGGGAGAAGCAATCAGCCCCAGCATTTT. This sequence encodes CASSTTGRSNQPQHF. The full variable domain, its missing parts supplied by reference TRBV19 and TRBJ1-5, is DGGITQSPKYLFRKEGQNVTLSCEQNLNHDAMYWYRQDPGQGLRLIYYSQIVNDFQKGDIAEGYSVSREKKESFPLTVTSAQKNPTAFYLCASSTTGRSNQPQHFGDGTRLSIL.

The chain joins TRBV9 to TRBJ2-7; D possibly corresponds to TRBD2 (5 bases). The CDR3 contains 15 residues. Germline CDR1 reads SGDLS; CDR2 reads YYNGEE. V was trimmed by 0 bases and J by 3 bases, leaving 13 bases between them. Here the CDR3 reads CASSVGPTGGYEQYF. The CDR3 DNA reads as TGTGCCAGCAGCGTAGGCCCTACCGGAGGCTACGAGCAGTACTTC.

The V and J genes are TRBV29-1 and TRBJ1-1; 11 nucleotides line up with TRBD1. The CDR3 is 14 residues long. V shed 2 bases and J 4 bases; nucleotides not matched to a gene: 3. Germline values: CDR1 SQVTM, CDR2 ANQGSEA. As DNA, the CDR3 is TGCAGCGTTGAATACGGGACAGGGGGCACTGAAGCTTTCTTT. As protein: CSVEYGTGGTEAFF.

A few counts support this clone. This chain uses TRBV10-3 with TRBJ1-5; D not resolved. Germline V lookup: CDR1 ENHRY, CDR2 SYGVKD. CDR3 length equals 13 residues. The V end lost 5 bases, the J end lost 2 bases, and 7 bases lay between the germline ends. The CDR3 spells CAISREGNQPQHF. CDR3 DNA: TGTGCCATCAGTAGGGAGGGCAATCAGCCCCAGCATTTT.

The chain has TRBV7-6 and TRBJ2-2, with a weak D call TRBD1 (5 bases). CDR1 SGHVS and CDR2 FNYEAQ come from the germline V gene. The CDR3 loop spans 15 amino acids. V was pared by 5 bases and J by 6 bases, with 16 bases between. CDR3 sequence (DNA): TGTGCCAGCAGCCCTAGGGGCTCGCCATCCGGGGAGCTGTTTTTT. As protein: CASSPRGSPSGELFF. Based on the CDR3 plus reference TRBV7-6 and TRBJ2-2, the full variable domain is GAGVSQSPRYKVTKRGQDVALRCDPISGHVSLYWYRQALGQGPEFLTYFNYEAQQDKSGLPNDRFSAERPEGSISTLTIQRTEQRDSAMYRCASSPRGSPSGELFFGEGSRLTVL.

The chain has TRBV7-2 and TRBJ2-3; D not resolved. V lost 1 base and J 1 base, leaving 6 bases between the germline ends. The CDR3 length is 14 residues. Looked up from germline, CDR1 is SGHTA and CDR2 is FQGNSA. CDR3 loop: CASSLVSGTDTQYF. In DNA, the CDR3 is TGTGCCAGCAGCTTAGTTTCGGGCACAGATACGCAGTATTTT.

This rearrangement joins TRBV18 to TRBJ1-6; the D gene is possibly TRBD1 (6 bases). The CDR3 contains 15 residues. The V end was cut by 3 bases, the J end by 11 bases, with 17 bases between. Germline lookup yields CDR1 KGHSH and CDR2 LQKENI. The CDR3, as DNA: TGTGCCAGCTCACCCCGGACAGACTTATCGACACCCCTCCACTTT. This sequence encodes CASSPRTDLSTPLHF.

The J gene is TRBJ1-4, the V gene TRBV12-5, with 7 bases that match TRBD1. With V trimmed by 8 bases and J by 6 bases, 12 bases remained unmatched. The CDR3 loop spans 15 amino acids. Germline V CDR1 and CDR2: LGHNT, FRNRAP. CDR3 DNA sequence: TGTGCTAGTACCGGACAGGCCTCGGGGCATGAAAAACTGTTTTTT. It translates to CASTGQASGHEKLFF.

This clone was detected a few times. This chain uses TRBV19 with TRBJ1-1, with D perhaps TRBD1 (6 bases). Per germline, CDR1 LNHDA and CDR2 SQIVND (reference sequence). V shed 2 bases and J shed 4 bases, with 14 bases lying between them. The CDR3 runs to 15 residues. Here the CDR3 reads CASSILQGTGTEAFF. CDR3 bases: TGTGCCAGTAGTATACTACAGGGAACGGGCACTGAAGCTTTCTTT.

The CDR3 reads CSVRQTQETQYF. The CDR3 region has the DNA TGCAGCGTTCGACAAACGCAAGAGACCCAGTACTTC. The chain links TRBV29-1 to TRBJ2-5; no firm D call. Germline CDR1 and CDR2: SQVTM and ANQGSEA. Trimming left V 5 bases short and J 2 bases short, with 9 bases between. The CDR3 sequence is 12 residues long.

The chain uses TRBV12-3 or TRBV12-4 and TRBJ1-5; 7 positions match TRBD1. CDR3 length: 13 residues. V lost 6 bases, J lost 5 bases, and 4 bases stayed unmatched. The CDR3 region is CASSQQGDQPQHF. CDR3 DNA: TGTGCCAGCAGCCAGCAGGGGGATCAGCCCCAGCATTTT.

This chain links TRBV5-6 with TRBJ1-4; tentatively, D is TRBD1 (6 bases). V was clipped by 3 bases and J by 6 bases, with 12 bases between them. This CDR3 comprises 14 residues. Germline lookup yields CDR1 SGHDT and CDR2 YYEEEE. CDR3 DNA sequence: TGTGCCAGCAGCTACAAGGGGGTGGATGAAAAACTGTTTTTT. Translating it yields CASSYKGVDEKLFF.

The rearrangement joins TRBV19 to TRBJ2-5; D tentatively reads TRBD1 or TRBD2 (6 bases each). Trimming pared 10 bases from V and 1 base from J, leaving 13 bases between. Germline V gene lookup returns CDR1 LNHDA and CDR2 SQIVND (reference sequence). The length of the CDR3 is 13 residues. The CDR3 coding sequence is TGTGCCACTAGGGGGACTTTCCAAGAGACCCAGTACTTC. Its protein is CATRGTFQETQYF.

Note on this clone: Distinct nucleotide sequences in the sample also encode this CDR3. This chain uses TRBV3-1 (or the pseudogene TRBV3-2) with TRBJ2-1, with TRBD2 matching 7 bases. The germline V gene encodes CDR1 LGHDT and CDR2 YNNKEL (reference sequence). The CDR3 is made up of 14 amino acids. Trimming cost V 4 bases and J 3 bases; bases outside gene matches: 3. The chain's CDR3 is CASSPGGNYNEQFF. CDR3 DNA sequence: TGTGCCAGCAGCCCCGGGGGGAACTACAATGAGCAGTTCTTC.

This clone occurred once. J is TRBJ1-6 and V is TRBV6-2 or TRBV6-3, with TRBD1 matching over 8 bases. Germline assignment: CDR1 MNHEY and CDR2 SVGEGT. There are 15 residues in the CDR3. Losses at the gene ends were 6 bases for V and 11 bases for J; bases not matched to a gene: 12. DNA for the CDR3: TGTGCCAGCAGCACCACCCAGGGGGCCAGGACACCCCTCCACTTT. Translation gives CASSTTQGARTPLHF.

The chain employs TRBV9 and TRBJ1-2; the match to TRBD1 covers 9 bases. The CDR3 runs 13 residues. Losses at the gene ends were 4 bases for V and 8 bases for J; bases not matched to a gene: 6. Germline V lookup: CDR1 SGDLS, CDR2 YYNGEE. The CDR3 region is CASSTGGLEGYTF. The CDR3 DNA sequence: TGTGCCAGCAGCACAGGGGGCTTAGAGGGCTACACCTTC.

Regarding this clone: The sample holds other DNA sequences that translate to the same CDR3. J is TRBJ2-1 and V is TRBV19, with 11 positions matching TRBD2. V was pared by 4 bases and J by 4 bases, with 3 bases of the junction left unmatched. Germline V gene data show CDR1 as LNHDA and CDR2 as SQIVND (reference sequence). The CDR3 has 15 residues. The CDR3 loop is CASSRLAGGYNEQFF. CDR3 nucleotide sequence: TGTGCCAGTAGTAGGTTAGCGGGGGGGTACAATGAGCAGTTCTTC.

This clone was detected ten times or more. This rearrangement joins TRBV3-1 (or the pseudogene TRBV3-2) to TRBJ1-1; TRBD1 might be the D (6 bases). Germline V lookup: CDR1 LGHDT, CDR2 YNNKEL (reference sequence). V gave up 5 bases and J gave up 4 bases, with 17 bases separating them. This CDR3 is 15 amino acids long. CDR3 nucleotide sequence: TGTGCCAGCAGCGACGCCCAGGGGCCGGGCACTGAAGCTTTCTTT. Its translation is CASSDAQGPGTEAFF.

This chain uses TRBV30 with TRBJ1-4, with no clear D. The CDR3 extends over 15 amino acids. Between the trimmed V and J ends, which lost 6 bases and 0 bases, there was a span of 14 bases. Germline CDR1 and CDR2: GTSNPN and SVGIG (reference sequence). The CDR3 sequence: CACQPPGATNEKLFF. In DNA, the CDR3 is TGTGCCTGTCAACCTCCCGGGGCAACTAATGAAAAACTGTTTTTT.

The DNA of the CDR3 is TGTGCCAGCAGCACAGGGGACAGAATCCAAGAGACCCAGTACTTC. This sequence encodes CASSTGDRIQETQYF. The chain joins TRBV5-6 to TRBJ2-5; 7 bases line up with TRBD1. CDR3 length equals 15 residues. Germline V gene lookup returns CDR1 SGHDT and CDR2 YYEEEE. V trimming: 4 bases; J trimming: 1 base; junction bases outside the gene matches: 7.

This clone was seen more than once but under ten times. The V call is TRBV7-6, the J call TRBJ1-6; TRBD1 matches 9 bases. Trimming at V came to 4 bases and at J to 8 bases, leaving 6 bases not matched to a gene. This CDR3 is 15 amino acids long. Germline V gene data show CDR1 as SGHVS and CDR2 as FNYEAQ. The CDR3 region has the DNA TGTGCCAGCAGCTCCAGGACAGGGGACTATTCACCCCTCCACTTT. This gives the protein CASSSRTGDYSPLHF.

The genes are TRBV28 and TRBJ1-5; 7 nucleotides match TRBD1. Germline V gives CDR1 MDHEN, CDR2 SYDVKM. V lost 4 bases, J lost 4 bases, and 10 bases stayed unmatched. The CDR3 has 16 amino acids. CDR3 bases: TGTGCCAGCAGTTCTCCCCAGGGACAGTCAAATCAGCCCCAGCATTTT. Amino acids: CASSSPQGQSNQPQHF.

The chain joins TRBV18 to TRBJ1-6; 7 positions agree with TRBD1. CDR3 length: 14 residues. V lost 4 bases to trimming and J lost 13 bases; unmatched junction nucleotides: 10. Germline CDR1 is KGHSH and CDR2 is LQKENI. In DNA form, the CDR3 reads TGTGCCAGCTCACTCTATACTACAGGGGACCCCCTCCACTTT. Translating it yields CASSLYTTGDPLHF.

This clone was seen just once. V usage is TRBV6-5 and J usage is TRBJ1-1, with 7 positions matching TRBD1. The ends lost 5 bases at V and 4 bases at J; junction bases unmatched: 7. This CDR3 contains 14 residues. The germline V gene encodes CDR1 MNHEY and CDR2 SVGAGI. This CDR3 reads CASSMTGRGTEAFF. CDR3 DNA sequence: TGTGCCAGCAGTATGACAGGGAGAGGCACTGAAGCTTTCTTT.

The chain has TRBV5-1 and TRBJ2-3; 8 nucleotides agree with TRBD1. Trimming removed 4 bases from V and 3 bases from J; junction bases left unmatched: 4. Germline V gene data show CDR1 as SGHRS and CDR2 as YFSETQ. The CDR3 has 14 amino acids. The CDR3 sequence: CASSPRTGTDTQYF. CDR3 DNA sequence: TGCGCCAGCAGCCCCCGGACAGGGACAGATACGCAGTATTTT.